This T cell receptor (beta chain) derives from a study of T cell changes during pregnancy in multiple sclerosis. Measured with immunoSEQ multiplex PCR; TCRdb has only the in-frame clones, and not every one. The sample has tens of thousands of clones; about 91% are singletons. The ends lost 5 bases at V and 6 bases at J; junction bases unmatched: 10. The CDR3 is 15 amino acids. Germline V gene data show CDR1 as SGHRS and CDR2 as YFSETQ. This TCR was recovered from a female donor with multiple sclerosis, enrolled in a pregnancy study. V gene TRBV5-1 combines with J gene TRBJ2-3, with 9 bases fitting TRBD2. Sequenced here: peripheral blood, sampled before pregnancy. CDR3 protein: CASRDIAGVSDTQYF. The CDR3, as DNA: TGCGCCAGCAGGGATATAGCGGGAGTGTCGGATACGCAGTATTTT.